The 7 T cell receptor beta chains in this list originate from one sample, sequenced in a study of blood T cell repertoires in COVID-19. Only in-frame clones appear in the TCRdb table, and some are missing; sequencing was by immunoSEQ multiplex PCR. The data hold a few hundred thousand clones, with roughly 87% observed a single time. The sequencing sample was made of peripheral blood. These receptors were collected from a woman in her thirties or forties who had recovered from COVID-19.

V is TRBV5-4 and J is TRBJ2-3; perhaps TRBD2 as D (7 bases). The CDR3 has 16 residues. V was pared by 1 base and J by 3 bases, with 15 bases between. Germline assignment: CDR1 SGHNT and CDR2 YYREEE (reference sequence). This chain's CDR3 is CASSLRGGARTDTQYF. Written as DNA, the CDR3 is TGTGCCAGCAGCTTGAGGGGGGGCGCAAGAACAGATACGCAGTATTTT.

The chain uses TRBV19 and TRBJ2-6; D might be TRBD1 (7 bases). The V end was cut by 9 bases, the J end by 4 bases, with 16 bases between. Per the germline V gene, CDR1 is LNHDA and CDR2 is SQIVND (reference sequence). The CDR3 totals 15 residues. CDR3 in DNA: TGTGCCAGCACCCAGGGGGAGGAAGGGGCCAACGTCCTGACTTTC. Translation: CASTQGEEGANVLTF.

The chain employs TRBV6-5 and TRBJ2-7; 14 bases match TRBD2. Germline-derived CDR1 and CDR2 are MNHEY and SVGAGI. With V trimmed by 4 bases and J by 7 bases, 9 bases remained unmatched. The CDR3 covers 16 residues. The CDR3, as DNA: TGTGCCAGCAGTTCCTTCGGGACTAGCGGGAGAATTGAGCAGTACGTC. Its translation: CASSSFGTSGRIEQYV.

The chain has TRBV6-5 and TRBJ1-1, with D possibly matching TRBD1 (6 bases). The CDR3 length is 13 residues. Germline V gene data show CDR1 as MNHEY and CDR2 as SVGAGI. DNA for the CDR3: TGTGCTATAAAGGGACAACAGAACACTGAAGCTTTCTTT. Amino acid sequence: CAIKGQQNTEAFF.

The V gene is TRBV19, the J gene TRBJ2-3, with 14 bases lining up with TRBD2. The junction had 11 bases not matched to a gene; V was cut back by 4 bases and J by 5 bases. CDR1 and CDR2 (germline): LNHDA, SQIVND (reference sequence). This CDR3 is built from 18 residues. The CDR3 here is CASSTRLAGGLGLDTQYF. CDR3 coding DNA: TGTGCCAGTAGTACCAGACTAGCGGGAGGGCTGGGTTTAGATACGCAGTATTTT.

The chain is built from TRBV28 and TRBJ1-3; D possibly corresponds to TRBD1 (6 bases). V was trimmed by 7 bases and J by 3 bases, leaving 7 bases between them. Germline values: CDR1 MDHEN, CDR2 SYDVKM. The CDR3 runs to 12 residues. CDR3 in amino acids: CASNRVGNTIYF. The CDR3 nucleotides read TGTGCCAGCAACAGGGTTGGAAACACCATATATTTT.

The genes are TRBV30 and TRBJ2-1; 11 positions match TRBD2. Unmatched junction bases numbered 5, after V lost 4 bases and J lost 0 bases. CDR3 length: 16 amino acids. Germline V CDR1 and CDR2: GTSNPN, SVGIG (reference sequence). The CDR3 region is CAWTLAGDFSYNEQFF. CDR3 sequence (DNA): TGTGCCTGGACACTAGCGGGAGATTTCTCCTACAATGAGCAGTTCTTC.